The rows below give T cell receptor beta chains drawn from one sample of a study of cytomegalovirus exposure and HLA in healthy donors. Data came from immunoSEQ multiplex PCR; TCRdb stores just in-frame clones and leaves some out. The repertoire holds about 150,000 clones, roughly 80% seen once, with roughly 2.9% in the top ten. The sequenced sample consisted of PBMCs. The origin of the receptors is a woman in her twenties or thirties in good health and CMV-seronegative. CDR3s include the opening cysteine and the closing phenylalanine or tryptophan. The D gene is left open where the match is weak. Only some rows state a clone size, as once, few, many or a class for expanded clones.

V gene,D gene,J gene,clone size,CDR3 DNA,CDR3 protein
TRBV12-5,NA,TRBJ1-3,NA,TGTGCTAGTGGTCTCGGGGATGATACGGGCGGAAACACCATATATTTT,CASGLGDDTGGNTIYF
TRBV4-2,NA,TRBJ2-5,few,TGTGCCAGCAGCCAGGACAGCCAAGAGACCCAGTACTTC,CASSQDSQETQYF
TRBV6-4,TRBD1,TRBJ1-4,once,TGTGCCAGCAGTGACTGGGACAGGTCTAATGCAACTAATGAAAAACTGTTTTTT,CASSDWDRSNATNEKLFF
TRBV4-1,NA,TRBJ1-5,once,TGCGCCAGCAGCCAAGGGCCTACGGGGCCCCAGCATTTT,CASSQGPTGPQHF
TRBV9,TRBD2,TRBJ2-1,once,TGTGCCAGCAGCGTGGGGCGGGGGGTCTACAATGAGCAGTTCTTC,CASSVGRGVYNEQFF
TRBV20-1,NA,TRBJ2-7,NA,TGCAGTGCTAGGGGAGGTTACGAGCAGTACTTC,CSARGGYEQYF
TRBV5-1,TRBD1,TRBJ2-7,NA,TGCGCCAGCAGCTTTCAGGGGGCAACCTTCTACGAGCAGTACTTC,CASSFQGATFYEQYF
TRBV21-1,NA,TRBJ1-2,NA,TGTGCCAGCAGCAAAGGGGACAGGGTTCACTATGGCTACACCTTC,CASSKGDRVHYGYTF
TRBV28,TRBD1,TRBJ2-5,NA,TGTGCCAGCAGCAAGGGACAGGGGCAAGAGACCCAGTACTTC,CASSKGQGQETQYF
TRBV6-1,TRBD1,TRBJ2-7,NA,TGTGCCAGCACCGGGACAGGCCTATACGAGCAGTACTTC,CASTGTGLYEQYF